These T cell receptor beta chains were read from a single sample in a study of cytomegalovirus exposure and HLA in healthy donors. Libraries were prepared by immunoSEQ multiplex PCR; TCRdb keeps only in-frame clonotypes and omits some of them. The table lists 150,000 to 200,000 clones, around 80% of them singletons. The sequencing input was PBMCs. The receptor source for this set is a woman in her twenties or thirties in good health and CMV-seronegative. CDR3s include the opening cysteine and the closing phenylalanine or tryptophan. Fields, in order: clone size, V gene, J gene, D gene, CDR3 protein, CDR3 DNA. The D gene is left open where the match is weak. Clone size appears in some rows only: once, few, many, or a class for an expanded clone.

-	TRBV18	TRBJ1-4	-	CASSPGQGGNEKLFF	TGTGCCAGCTCACCAGGGCAAGGTGGGAATGAAAAACTGTTTTTT
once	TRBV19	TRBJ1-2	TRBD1	CASSSGTGPIYGYTF	TGTGCCAGTAGTTCCGGGACAGGGCCTATCTATGGCTACACCTTC
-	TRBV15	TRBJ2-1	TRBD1	CATSGLGQGSLNEQFF	TGTGCCACCAGCGGCTTGGGACAGGGTAGTCTCAATGAGCAGTTCTTC
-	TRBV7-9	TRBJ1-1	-	CASSLVGDKAFF	TGTGCCAGCAGCTTAGTAGGGGACAAAGCTTTCTTT
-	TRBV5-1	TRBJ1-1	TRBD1	CASSTTGVRSNTEAFF	TGCGCCAGCAGCACTACAGGGGTTCGAAGTAACACTGAAGCTTTCTTT
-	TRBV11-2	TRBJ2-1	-	CASSFRSNEQFF	TGTGCCAGCAGCTTCCGGAGCAATGAGCAGTTCTTC
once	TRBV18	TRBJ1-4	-	CASSPPRGIATNEKLFF	TGTGCCAGCTCACCCCCCCGAGGGATCGCAACTAATGAAAAACTGTTTTTT
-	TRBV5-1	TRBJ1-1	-	CASSSPRRGTEAFF	TGCGCCAGCAGCTCTCCCCGGAGGGGCACTGAAGCTTTCTTT
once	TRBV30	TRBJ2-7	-	CAWSFSYYEQYF	TGTGCCTGGAGTTTTAGCTACTACGAGCAGTACTTC
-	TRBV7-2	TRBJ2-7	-	CASSFGGRIYEQYF	TGTGCCAGCAGCTTTGGGGGCAGGATCTACGAGCAGTACTTC
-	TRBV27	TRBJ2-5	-	CASSPVKGGKTQYF	TGTGCCAGCAGCCCCGTCAAGGGGGGGAAGACCCAGTACTTC
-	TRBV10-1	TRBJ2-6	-	CASSDAGLGANVLTF	TGCGCCAGCAGTGACGCAGGGCTTGGGGCCAACGTCCTGACTTTC
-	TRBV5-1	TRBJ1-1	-	CASSWGTHPVAFF	TGCGCCAGCAGCTGGGGGACACATCCCGTAGCTTTCTTT
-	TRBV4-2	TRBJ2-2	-	CASSQERRGTGELFF	TGTGCCAGCAGCCAAGAAAGAAGGGGGACCGGGGAGCTGTTTTTT
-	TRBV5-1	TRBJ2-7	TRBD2	CASSGEGGGREQYF	TGCGCCAGCAGCGGCGAGGGCGGGGGGCGCGAGCAGTACTTC
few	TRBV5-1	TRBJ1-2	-	CASSLGGRSYGYTF	TGCGCCAGCAGCCTAGGGGGAAGGAGCTATGGCTACACCTTC
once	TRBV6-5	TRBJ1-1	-	CASSYLGGSTEAFF	TGTGCCAGCAGTTACCTCGGGGGGAGCACTGAAGCTTTCTTT
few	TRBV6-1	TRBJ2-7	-	CASSERRRDEQYF	TGTGCCAGCAGTGAACGACGGAGGGACGAGCAGTACTTC
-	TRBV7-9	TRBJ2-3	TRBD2	CASTLVAGGLTDTQYF	TGTGCCAGCACCTTAGTAGCGGGAGGTTTAACAGATACGCAGTATTTT
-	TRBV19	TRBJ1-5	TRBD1	CASSAHRGDQPQHF	TGTGCCAGTAGTGCTCACAGGGGCGATCAGCCCCAGCATTTT
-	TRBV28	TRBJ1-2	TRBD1	CASTPGQGPPVYGYTF	TGTGCCAGCACCCCGGGACAGGGTCCTCCGGTTTATGGCTACACCTTC
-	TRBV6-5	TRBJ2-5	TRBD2	CASSYYLAGGETQYF	TGTGCCAGCAGTTACTATCTAGCGGGAGGAGAGACCCAGTACTTC
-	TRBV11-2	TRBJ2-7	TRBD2	CASSLYPSGESYEQYF	TGTGCCAGCAGCTTATATCCTAGCGGGGAATCCTACGAGCAGTACTTC
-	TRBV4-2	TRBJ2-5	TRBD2	CASSPPGLGGGETQYF	TGTGCCAGCAGCCCACCGGGACTAGGGGGGGGAGAGACCCAGTACTTC
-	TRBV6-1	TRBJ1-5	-	CASSEFGEVDQPQHF	TGTGCCAGCAGTGAATTCGGGGAAGTCGATCAGCCCCAGCATTTT
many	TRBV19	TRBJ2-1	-	CASSIDHSQAGKQFF	TGTGCCAGTAGTATAGATCATTCCCAGGCAGGCAAGCAGTTCTTC
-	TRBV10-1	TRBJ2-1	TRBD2	CASKGGDEQFF	TGCGCCAGCAAGGGAGGGGATGAGCAGTTCTTC
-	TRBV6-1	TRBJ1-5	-	CASRVVRDQPQHF	TGTGCCAGCAGGGTCGTCAGGGATCAGCCCCAGCATTTT
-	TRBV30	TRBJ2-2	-	CACRQGPGELFF	TGTGCCTGCCGCCAGGGCCCCGGGGAGCTGTTTTTT
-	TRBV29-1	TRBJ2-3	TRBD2	CSVVWVAGGHTQYF	TGCAGCGTTGTTTGGGTAGCGGGAGGGCATACGCAGTATTTT
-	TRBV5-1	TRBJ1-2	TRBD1	CASSLELVSRQGEHGYTF	TGCGCCAGCAGCTTGGAATTGGTGAGCCGACAGGGGGAGCATGGCTACACCTTC
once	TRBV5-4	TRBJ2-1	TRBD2	CASSPPRVAGYNEQFF	TGTGCCAGCAGCCCGCCACGGGTAGCGGGATACAATGAGCAGTTCTTC
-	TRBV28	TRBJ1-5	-	CASIWPSPRDTSNQPQHF	TGTGCCAGCATCTGGCCGTCCCCGAGGGACACTAGCAATCAGCCCCAGCATTTT
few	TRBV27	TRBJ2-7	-	CASSLSQVSYEQYF	TGTGCCAGCAGTTTATCACAGGTATCCTACGAGCAGTACTTC
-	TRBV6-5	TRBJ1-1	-	CASRKGVGVNTEAFF	TGTGCCAGTAGAAAAGGGGTAGGGGTGAACACTGAAGCTTTCTTT
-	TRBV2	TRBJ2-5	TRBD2	CASRVLSSGSGTQYF	TGTGCCAGCAGGGTCCTTTCTAGCGGGTCCGGGACCCAGTACTTC
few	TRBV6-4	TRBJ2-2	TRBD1	CASSAAGTGAPGELFF	TGTGCCAGCAGTGCTGCCGGGACAGGGGCCCCCGGGGAGCTGTTTTTT
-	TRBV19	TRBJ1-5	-	CASSRRDNQPQHF	TGTGCCAGTAGTAGGCGGGACAATCAGCCCCAGCATTTT
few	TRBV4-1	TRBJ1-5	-	CASSQEIRGGQPQHF	TGCGCCAGCAGCCAAGAAATACGAGGGGGACAGCCCCAGCATTTT
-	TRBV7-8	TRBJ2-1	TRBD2	CASSGAGFLDEQFF	TGTGCCAGCAGCGGAGCGGGGTTTTTGGATGAGCAGTTCTTC
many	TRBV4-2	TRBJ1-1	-	CASSPRGHAVSEAFF	TGTGCCAGCAGCCCGAGGGGACACGCTGTCTCTGAAGCTTTCTTT
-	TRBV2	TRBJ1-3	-	CASRFGSDSGNTIYF	TGTGCCAGCAGGTTCGGGAGCGACTCTGGAAACACCATATATTTT
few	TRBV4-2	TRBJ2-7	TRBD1	CASSRERDRGHEQYF	TGTGCCAGCAGCCGTGAGAGAGACAGGGGGCACGAGCAGTACTTC
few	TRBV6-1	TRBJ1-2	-	CASSEGGNGYTF	TGTGCCAGCAGTGAAGGAGGGAATGGCTACACCTTC